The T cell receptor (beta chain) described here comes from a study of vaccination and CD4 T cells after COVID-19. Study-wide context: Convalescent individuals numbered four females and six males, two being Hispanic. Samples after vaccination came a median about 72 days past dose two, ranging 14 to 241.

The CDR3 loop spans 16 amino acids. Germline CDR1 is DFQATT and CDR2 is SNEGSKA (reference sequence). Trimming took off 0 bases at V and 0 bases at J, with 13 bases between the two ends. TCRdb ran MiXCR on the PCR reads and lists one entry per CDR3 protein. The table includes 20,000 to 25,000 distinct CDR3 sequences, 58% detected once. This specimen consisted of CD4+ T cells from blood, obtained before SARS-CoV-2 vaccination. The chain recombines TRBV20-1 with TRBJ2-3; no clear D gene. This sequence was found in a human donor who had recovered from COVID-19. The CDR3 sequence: CSARDARKGSTDTQYF. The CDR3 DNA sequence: TGCAGTGCTAGAGATGCGAGGAAAGGAAGCACAGATACGCAGTATTTT.